The source of this T cell receptor (beta chain) is a study of regulatory T cells in long-lasting Graves disease. About the research overall: The term persistent Graves' disease signified upward of 5 years on antithyroid drugs with positive TSH receptor antibodies.

Many counts were recorded for this clonotype. The antigen remains undetermined. The junction shows a germline mismatch at one end, possibly a read error. Indicated time point: persistent/refractory GD, antithyroid drugs over 5 years with positive TRAb. Construction of the TCR library relied on RNA isolated from PBMCs. CDR3 regions were amplified by Arm-PCR using iRepertoire HTBI primers to build TCR beta libraries. Authors' methods: Segment identification across samples yielded 62 TRBV and some 13 TRBJ segments. TCRdb re-analysed the multiplex PCR reads in MiXCR, keeping a single row per CDR3 protein. These V and J calls are TCRdb output, not the study's own analysis. The sample shows about 470,000 distinct CDR3 sequences, 20% to 25% of them seen only once. Study findings and constraints: A greater number of public clonotypes (fewer than 3,000) was shared by persistent patients than by new patients (approximately 910).

The origin of this receptor is a female donor with Graves disease. The sequencing here drew on peripheral blood mononuclear cells (PBMCs), taken when the disease was refractory, from a patient treated with antithyroid drugs.

CDR3 sequence reads: CASSYSSSQPQHF. Here the CDR3 DNA reads TGTGCCAGCAGTTACAGTAGCAGTCAGCCCCAGCATTTT. The V gene is TRBV12-3 or TRBV12-4, the J gene TRBJ1-5; D remains unclear. CDR3 length: 13 residues.